The next 11 T cell receptor beta chains were all read from a single sample in a study of cytomegalovirus exposure and HLA in healthy donors. With 60 Vbeta and 13 Jbeta primers, the PCR was carried out. The assay was immunoSEQ multiplex PCR, and TCRdb's table has in-frame clones only and misses some. The top ten hold about 2.8% of the sample, which has some 150,000 clones, 60% to 85% seen once. The sample consisted of PBMCs. Receptor source: a male donor in good health and CMV-seronegative.

The chain joins TRBV7-2 to TRBJ2-5; 8 nucleotides match TRBD1. The CDR3 covers 16 residues. Germline loops: CDR1 SGHTA, CDR2 FQGNSA. J gave up 5 bases and V 0 bases, and 8 bases lay outside the gene matches. CDR3 nucleotide sequence: TGTGCCAGCAGCTTAGCGAGGGGGACAGGAGGGGAGACCCAGTACTTC. Encoded protein: CASSLARGTGGETQYF.

This clone was seen a handful of times. The chain has TRBV29-1 and TRBJ1-4; D is undetermined. Germline V gene lookup returns CDR1 SQVTM and CDR2 ANQGSEA. V lost 5 bases and J 8 bases, leaving 12 bases between the germline ends. This CDR3 has 12 residues. The chain's CDR3 is CSVQSDLEKLFF. In DNA form, the CDR3 reads TGCAGCGTTCAATCAGACTTGGAAAAACTGTTTTTT.

This clone was picked up a small number of times. The chain is built from TRBV11-2 and TRBJ1-2; TRBD1 matches at 7 bases. The CDR3 is 13 residues long. CDR1 and CDR2 (germline): SGHAT, FQNNGV. V lost 1 base to trimming and J lost 4 bases; unmatched junction nucleotides: 0. CDR3 region: CASSLAGGYGYTF. The DNA of the CDR3 is TGTGCCAGCAGCTTAGCAGGGGGCTATGGCTACACCTTC.

V gene TRBV12-5 combines with J gene TRBJ2-2; a weak D match, TRBD1 (6 bases). Germline V gives CDR1 LGHNT, CDR2 FRNRAP. This CDR3 spans 16 amino acids. V was clipped by 7 bases and J by 2 bases, with 17 bases between them. The CDR3 here is CASALRVGQNTGELFF. The CDR3 DNA follows: TGTGCTAGTGCCCTGCGTGTGGGACAAAACACCGGGGAGCTGTTTTTT.

The chain has TRBV11-2 and TRBJ2-7, with 7 bases aligning to TRBD2. This CDR3 contains 14 residues. V dropped 4 bases and J dropped 4; count of bases not matched to a gene: 7. Germline CDR1 reads SGHAT; CDR2 reads FQNNGV. CDR3 in amino acids: CASSSLAKKYEQYF. DNA for the CDR3: TGTGCCAGCAGCTCACTAGCGAAAAAGTACGAGCAGTACTTC.

The chain couples TRBV12-5 to TRBJ2-1, with 7 bases fitting TRBD2. The CDR3 has 15 residues. Trimming took 0 bases from V and 10 from J; bases not matched to a gene: 9. From germline, CDR1 is LGHNT and CDR2 FRNRAP. CDR3 loop: CASGLVQSSGYEQFF. The CDR3, as DNA: TGTGCTAGTGGTTTGGTACAATCTAGCGGATACGAGCAGTTCTTC.

This chain joins TRBV7-8 and TRBJ2-5, with 9 nucleotides matching TRBD1. This CDR3 comprises 16 residues. Germline V lookup: CDR1 SGHVS, CDR2 FQNEAQ. Trimming removed 0 bases from V and 5 bases from J; junction bases left unmatched: 7. The DNA of the CDR3 is TGTGCCAGCAGCTTAGCGGCGGGACAGGGCCGGGAGACCCAGTACTTC. This sequence encodes CASSLAAGQGRETQYF. Supplemented by reference TRBV7-8 and TRBJ2-5, the full variable domain reads GAGVSQSPRYKVAKRGQDVALRCDPISGHVSLFWYQQALGQGPEFLTYFQNEAQLDKSGLPSDRFFAERPEGSVSTLKIQRTQQEDSAVYLCASSLAAGQGRETQYFGPGTRLLVL.

This clone showed up just once. The gene calls are TRBV6-5 and TRBJ2-2; no reliable D call. Trimming cost V 3 bases and J 7 bases, with 3 bases left between them. This CDR3 spans 11 amino acids. CDR1 is MNHEY, CDR2 SVGAGI, per germline. CDR3: CASSYIGELFF. DNA for the CDR3: TGTGCCAGCAGTTATATCGGGGAGCTGTTTTTT.

This clone came up a few times. This chain uses TRBV27 with TRBJ2-7; TRBD2 is a possible D gene (7 bases). The CDR3 covers 15 residues. V lost 5 bases and J 2 bases, leaving 16 bases between the germline ends. Germline loops: CDR1 MNHEY, CDR2 SMNVEV (reference sequence). CDR3 residues: CASSLRGGAAYEQYF. DNA of the CDR3: TGTGCCAGCAGTCTTAGGGGGGGCGCAGCCTACGAGCAGTACTTC.

To note about this clone: A junction boundary mismatches the germline segment, possibly from a read error. Other nucleotide sequences from this sample produce the same CDR3. This chain links TRBV18 with TRBJ1-4; no firm D call. Germline assignment: CDR1 KGHSH and CDR2 LQKENI. The CDR3 is 15 amino acids. The CDR3 nucleotides are TGCGCCAGCTCACCCGAACCGGGTCGAAATGAAAAACTGTTTTTT. Its protein product is CASSPEPGRNEKLFF.

This clone occurred a few times. The gene calls are TRBV7-9 and TRBJ2-7; TRBD2 might be the D (6 bases). The CDR3 is 13 residues long. V lost 5 bases to trimming and J lost 6 bases, with 14 bases between them. Germline lookup yields CDR1 SEHNR and CDR2 FQNEAQ (reference sequence). The CDR3, as DNA: TGTGCCAGCAGCCCCCCGGCCGGGAGCGAGCAGTACTTC. Encoded protein: CASSPPAGSEQYF.